Presented here are 8 T cell receptor beta chains from one specimen sequenced in a study of graft-versus-host responses after intestinal transplantation. Clones were sequenced by immunoSEQ multiplex PCR, and TCRdb holds only the in-frame ones, with some missing. The data show fewer than 130,000 clones, 93% seen once. No cognate antigen is known for these TCRs. The input for sequencing was unstimulated CD8+ T cells sorted from spleen or lymph node cells, taken before intestinal transplant. Every receptor here comes from a human donor who received an intestinal transplant.

This clone was found a few times. The chain joins TRBV6-4 to TRBJ2-7, with TRBD1 as a possible D gene (5 bases). Looked up from germline, CDR1 is MRHNA and CDR2 is SNTAGT. V was pared by 10 bases and J by 11 bases, with 12 bases between. This CDR3 contains 9 residues. The CDR3 DNA sequence: TGTGCCACCCCAGGGTTGGAGTACTTC. Protein sequence: CATPGLEYF.

This clone was picked up a small number of times. The chain combines TRBV18 with TRBJ2-7, with unresolved D. Trimming removed 3 bases from V and 3 bases from J, with 3 bases in between. Germline lookup yields CDR1 KGHSH and CDR2 LQKENI. The CDR3 contains 11 residues. The CDR3 DNA follows: TGTGCCAGCTCACCGCACTACGAGCAGTACTTC. Translation gives CASSPHYEQYF.

The CDR3: CASSSFVEGEQFF. CDR3 sequence (DNA): TGTGCCAGCAGTTCTTTTGTGGAAGGTGAGCAGTTCTTC. The gene calls are TRBV27 and TRBJ2-1; D remains ambiguous. Germline V gives CDR1 MNHEY, CDR2 SMNVEV (reference sequence). The CDR3 runs 13 residues. V was trimmed by 4 bases and J by 9 bases, leaving 13 bases between them.

The chain couples TRBV10-3 to TRBJ2-7; TRBD2 agrees at 7 bases. The CDR3 extends over 21 amino acids. V lost 1 base and J lost 3; bases outside the gene matches: 24. Germline CDR1 is ENHRY and CDR2 is SYGVKD. The CDR3 region has the DNA TGTGCCATCAGTGAGTTGCAGGGAAGGTGGTTAAGGACGGGAGGACGCTACGAGCAGTACTTC. Protein: CAISELQGRWLRTGGRYEQYF.

The V gene is TRBV27, the J gene TRBJ1-1, with D unresolved. Deletions cut 6 bases from V and 3 bases from J, with 11 bases between. Germline values: CDR1 MNHEY, CDR2 SMNVEV (reference sequence). This CDR3 has 13 amino acids. The CDR3 nucleotides are TGTGCCAGCAGGGATAGACTGGACACTGAAGCTTTCTTT. Translated: CASRDRLDTEAFF.

The rearrangement links TRBV30 to TRBJ1-3, with a weak D call TRBD1 (6 bases). The CDR3 runs 15 residues. Germline V gene sequence: CDR1 GTSNPN, CDR2 SVGIG (reference sequence). V lost 5 bases to trimming and J lost 2 bases, with 16 bases between them. DNA of the CDR3: TGTGCCTGGGGGGATGGGGGGGCTACTGGAAACACCATATATTTT. Residues: CAWGDGGATGNTIYF. The variable domain in full, completed from reference TRBV30 and TRBJ1-3, reads SQTIHQWPATLVQPVGSPLSLECTVEGTSNPNLYWYRQAAGRGLQLLFYSVGIGQISSEVPQNLSASRPQDRQFILSSKKLLLSDSGFYLCAWGDGGATGNTIYFGEGSWLTVV.

The table lists this clone with a count of one. The V gene is TRBV9, the J gene TRBJ2-7; unclear D gene. The ends were cut back, 3 bases at V and 2 bases at J, with 6 bases in the middle. This CDR3 contains 12 residues. Per the germline V gene, CDR1 is SGDLS and CDR2 is YYNGEE. CDR3 DNA sequence: TGTGCCAGCAGCGCGGAGACCTACGAGCAGTACTTC. It specifies CASSAETYEQYF.

This chain uses TRBV19 with TRBJ1-2, with 9 bases identical to TRBD1. Germline CDR1 reads LNHDA; CDR2 reads SQIVND (reference sequence). Unmatched junction bases numbered 8, after V lost 5 bases and J lost 4 bases. The CDR3 spans 15 residues. In DNA, the CDR3 is TGTGCCAGTAGTCCTGGGACAGGGATTTTCTATGGCTACACCTTC. Translating it yields CASSPGTGIFYGYTF.